This entry describes one T cell receptor beta chain. The antigen remains undetermined. These data are taken from a study of cytomegalovirus exposure and HLA in healthy donors. Study outcomes and limitations: Using the classifier, cytomegalovirus status was reportedly diagnosed with high specificity and sensitivity.

Researchers ran the PCR with 60 Vbeta and 13 Jbeta primers. The assay was immunoSEQ multiplex PCR, and TCRdb's table has in-frame clones only and misses some. In all, the sample yields some 76,000 clones. CDR3 size: 17 residues. With 2 bases removed from V and 4 bases from J, the gap between germline ends came to 20 bases. Per germline, CDR1 SGHAT and CDR2 FQNNGV. The source is a boy between 10 and 17 years old in good health and CMV-seronegative. What was sequenced was PBMCs. This chain uses TRBV11-2 with TRBJ2-5; D gene unclear. For the CDR3, the DNA is TGTGCCAGCAGCTTACCCCCCTCTGTGGAGCGTGGAGAGACCCAGTACTTC. Encoded protein: CASSLPPSVERGETQYF.